A single sample is the source of the 17 T cell receptor beta chains below, sequenced in a study of beta chain features in type 1 diabetes. Expressed TCRB transcripts were sequenced, since all the RNA that had been isolated was reverse transcribed. Clones were read by immunoSEQ multiplex PCR, and TCRdb kept only the in-frame ones, dropping some. The table includes under 450,000 clones, roughly 16% detected once. What was sequenced was naive CD4+ T cells from blood. Receptors were obtained from a young woman in good health.

This clone showed up just a few times. V usage is TRBV27 and J usage is TRBJ2-3, with 10 bases fitting TRBD2. V shed 3 bases, J shed 6 bases, and the junction held 6 bases outside the gene matches. CDR1 and CDR2 from the germline V gene are MNHEY and SMNVEV (reference sequence). The CDR3 runs 15 residues. The CDR3 nucleotides are TGTGCCAGCAGTTTTGGGACTAGCGTTTCGGATACGCAGTATTTT. This sequence encodes CASSFGTSVSDTQYF.

This sequence joins TRBV28 and TRBJ2-2; the D gene is possibly TRBD2 (6 bases). The CDR3 totals 13 residues. Germline V gene sequence: CDR1 MDHEN, CDR2 SYDVKM. V dropped 9 bases and J dropped 5 bases, with 13 bases sitting between them. The CDR3 sequence is CASKRGGTGELFF. The CDR3 DNA sequence: TGTGCCAGTAAACGTGGGGGGACCGGGGAGCTGTTTTTT.

V gene TRBV23-1 combines with J gene TRBJ2-2, with 11 positions matching TRBD1. TRBV23-1 is filed as an ORF, its function uncertain. This CDR3 is 16 amino acids long. The J segment lost 7 bases and the V segment lost 4 bases, leaving 8 bases of the junction unmatched. The CDR3: CASSPIWTGGGGELFF. CDR3 DNA sequence: TGCGCCAGCAGTCCCATATGGACAGGGGGCGGCGGGGAGCTGTTTTTT.

This clone has only a few counts. The CDR3 sequence: CASSRGGETQYF. The CDR3 DNA follows: TGTGCCAGCAGCCGGGGGGGGGAGACCCAGTACTTC. V usage is TRBV4-2 and J usage is TRBJ2-5; 7 nucleotides agree with TRBD2. Per the germline V gene, CDR1 is LGHNA and CDR2 is YNFKEQ. Trimming cost V 4 bases and J 5 bases; bases outside gene matches: 1. This CDR3 region has 12 residues.

CDR3 amino acids: CASSGPGQDRYEQYF. The DNA of the CDR3 is TGTGCCAGCAGTGGACCGGGACAGGACCGCTACGAGCAGTACTTC. This rearrangement joins TRBV28 to TRBJ2-7; 8 bases map to TRBD1. Germline V lookup: CDR1 MDHEN, CDR2 SYDVKM. The CDR3 extends over 15 amino acids. V was pared by 5 bases and J by 3 bases, with 9 bases of the junction left unmatched.

The V call is TRBV11-2, the J call TRBJ2-7; D possibly corresponds to TRBD2 (6 bases). Germline CDR1 is SGHAT and CDR2 is FQNNGV. The CDR3 is 11 amino acids. Trimming took off 5 bases at V and 7 bases at J, with 9 bases between the two ends. The DNA for the CDR3 is TGTGCCAGCAGCCCTCGGGGGGAGCAGTACTTC. As protein: CASSPRGEQYF.

The chain links TRBV30 to TRBJ2-5; D gene uncertain. The J call may not be correct, given that the DNA end is closer to TRBJ2-7. CDR1 is GTSNPN and CDR2 is SVGIG in the germline V gene (reference sequence). This CDR3 contains 13 residues. This chain's CDR3 is CAWRPITLVEQYF. In DNA form, the CDR3 reads TGTGCCTGGAGGCCCATCACCCTGGTCGAGCAGTACTTC.

The chain couples TRBV6-5 to TRBJ1-1; the match to TRBD1 covers 7 bases. Germline V CDR1 and CDR2: MNHEY, SVGAGI. CDR3 length equals 15 residues. The junction had 7 bases not matched to a gene; V was cut back by 6 bases and J by 0 bases. The CDR3, as DNA: TGTGCCAGCAGCCCAGTGGACAGGTTGAACACTGAAGCTTTCTTT. This sequence encodes CASSPVDRLNTEAFF.

This clone was seen a few times. The rearrangement uses TRBV9 and TRBJ2-1; 7 bases are a match to TRBD1. CDR3 size: 16 residues. With V trimmed by 4 bases and J by 4 bases, 11 bases remained unmatched. CDR1 is SGDLS and CDR2 is YYNGEE in the germline V gene. The chain's CDR3 is CASSIGQERLYNEQFF. DNA for the CDR3: TGTGCCAGCAGCATCGGACAGGAAAGATTGTACAATGAGCAGTTCTTC.

The chain employs TRBV30 and TRBJ1-5, with D hard to call. Germline V gene lookup returns CDR1 GTSNPN and CDR2 SVGIG (reference sequence). CDR3 length: 14 amino acids. V was clipped by 0 bases and J by 7 bases, with 13 bases between them. CDR3 in DNA: TGTGCCTGGAGTGTACCTCGTACGGGGCAGCCCCAGCATTTT. This gives the protein CAWSVPRTGQPQHF. Full variable domain (rest looked up from reference TRBV30 and TRBJ1-5): SQTIHQWPATLVQPVGSPLSLECTVEGTSNPNLYWYRQAAGRGLQLLFYSVGIGQISSEVPQNLSASRPQDRQFILSSKKLLLSDSGFYLCAWSVPRTGQPQHFGDGTRLSIL.

The chain uses TRBV19 and TRBJ2-3; possibly TRBD2 for D (5 bases). This CDR3 region has 15 residues. The germline V gene encodes CDR1 LNHDA and CDR2 SQIVND (reference sequence). Trimming cost V 4 bases and J 0 bases, with 11 bases left between them. The CDR3 DNA is TGTGCCAGTAGTAGGAGCGGAGTTAGCACAGATACGCAGTATTTT. Its protein is CASSRSGVSTDTQYF.

The genes are TRBV19 and TRBJ1-5; D might be TRBD1 (5 bases). From germline, CDR1 is LNHDA and CDR2 SQIVND (reference sequence). The CDR3 consists of 16 residues. V was clipped by 4 bases and J by 3 bases, with 16 bases between them. CDR3 residues: CASSTTSTVPNQPQHF. The CDR3 coding sequence is TGTGCCAGTAGTACTACGTCGACAGTCCCCAATCAGCCCCAGCATTTT.

In its sample, this clone was seen a few times. The chain uses TRBV4-1 and TRBJ2-4; 11 bases are shared with TRBD2. Germline-derived CDR1 and CDR2 are MGHRA and YSYEKL. J gave up 8 bases and V 3 bases, and 9 bases lay outside the gene matches. The CDR3 contains 16 residues. This CDR3 is CASSQPGLAVSDIQYF. The CDR3 DNA sequence: TGCGCCAGCAGCCAGCCGGGACTAGCGGTTTCTGACATTCAGTACTTC.

The V gene is TRBV29-1, the J gene TRBJ2-1; D not certain. In germline, CDR1 is SQVTM, CDR2 ANQGSEA. The CDR3 covers 11 residues. Trimming took 3 bases from V and 4 from J, leaving 4 bases between them. The CDR3, as DNA: TGCAGCGTTGATAATTACAATGAGCAGTTCTTC. Its protein product is CSVDNYNEQFF.

This clone was recorded a few times. The chain joins TRBV4-2 to TRBJ2-7, with 9 bases that match TRBD2. Germline V lookup: CDR1 LGHNA, CDR2 YNFKEQ. There are 15 residues in the CDR3. Unmatched junction bases numbered 10, after V lost 6 bases and J lost 4 bases. DNA for the CDR3: TGTGCCAGCAGGCGAGAGACTAGCGGTCGTTACGAGCAGTACTTC. This codes for CASRRETSGRYEQYF.

CDR3 sequence (DNA): TGTGCCAGCAAAATGAAGCGGGAGATGGGCGAGCAGTACTTC. Protein sequence: CASKMKREMGEQYF. This rearrangement joins TRBV5-4 to TRBJ2-7, with TRBD2 matching 8 bases. Trimming cost V 6 bases and J 6 bases; bases outside gene matches: 11. Germline V gene sequence: CDR1 SGHNT, CDR2 YYREEE (reference sequence). The CDR3 has 14 residues.

This clone was seen only a few times. V is TRBV29-1 and J is TRBJ2-3, with TRBD1 matching 8 bases. CDR3 size: 12 residues. V trimming: 8 bases; J trimming: 5 bases; junction bases outside the gene matches: 6. From germline, CDR1 is SQVTM and CDR2 ANQGSEA. The CDR3 DNA sequence: TGCAGCTTAGGACAGGGTTTAGATACGCAGTATTTT. Translating gives CSLGQGLDTQYF.